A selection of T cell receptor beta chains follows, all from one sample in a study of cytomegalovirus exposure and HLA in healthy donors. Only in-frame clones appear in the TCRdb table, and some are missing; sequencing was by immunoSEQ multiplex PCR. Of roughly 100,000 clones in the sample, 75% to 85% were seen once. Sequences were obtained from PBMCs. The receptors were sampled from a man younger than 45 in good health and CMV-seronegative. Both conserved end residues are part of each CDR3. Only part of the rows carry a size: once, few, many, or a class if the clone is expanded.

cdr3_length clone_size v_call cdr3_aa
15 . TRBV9 CASSEGQGGSYEQYF
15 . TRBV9 CASSGTGAGEETQYF
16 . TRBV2 CARNTRDRAADTEAFF
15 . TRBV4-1 CASSQESGENTEAFF
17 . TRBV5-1 CASSLAPGGSTTGELFF
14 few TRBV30 CAWSSSSGANVLTF
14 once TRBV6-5 CASAFRDSYEKLFF
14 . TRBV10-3 CAISEPGGGYGYTF
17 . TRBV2 CASSEYRTFTSNQPQHF
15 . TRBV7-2 CASSFGRGLLNEQFF
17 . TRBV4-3 CASSQEAGTGAFYEQYF
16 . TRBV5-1 CASSSGTRISTGELFF
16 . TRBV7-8 CASSILAGVTTYEQYF
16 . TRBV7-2 CASSSAGGPNRDTQYF
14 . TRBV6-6 CASSYTREVGEQYF
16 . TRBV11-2 CASTPLWTSGMGEQYF
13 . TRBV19 CASSNQGSDTQYF
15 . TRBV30 CAWARDRGVNYGYTF
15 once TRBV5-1 CASSLQLAGGREQFF
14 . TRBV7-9 CASSLGQGNTEAFF
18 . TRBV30 CAGRLAGEITKPQETQYF
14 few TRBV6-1 CASSARQESSPLHF
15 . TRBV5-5 CASSSLDRVADTQYF
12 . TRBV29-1 CSVGAGEGVLFF
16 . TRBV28 CASSSKTGEKGQPQHF
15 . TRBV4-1 CASSQVGQATYGYTF
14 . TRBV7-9 CASSVGTANSPLHF
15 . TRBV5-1 CASSPGQMLQETQYF
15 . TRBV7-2 CASSNAGGVWNEQFF
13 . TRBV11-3 CASSLASYNEQFF
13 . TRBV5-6 CASRSLVLYGYTF
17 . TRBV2 CASSDETGARANTEAFF
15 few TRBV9 CASSYGTSGAYEQYF
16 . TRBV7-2 CASSYVGGTGANVLTF
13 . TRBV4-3 CASSQQGTGELFF
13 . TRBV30 CAWSVFGGTEAFF
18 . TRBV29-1 CSVAGLAGGWGLGNEQFF
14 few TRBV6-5 CASSYDRGAYEQYF